This passage covers 23 T cell receptor beta chains from one sample sequenced in a study of T cells expressing NK-cell markers. Reanalyzing the 5' RACE reads, TCRdb keeps one entry per CDR3 protein, without DNA. Its table lists 350,000 to 450,000 distinct CDR3 sequences. Sequencing was carried out using blood T cells: a sorted CD56 or NKG2C T cell subset, CD4+ or CD8+ T cells, or bulk PBMC T cells (not recorded which). These TCRs come from a man aged 18 to 69 in good health.

The chain recombines TRBV6-1 with TRBJ2-4. Germline CDR1 and CDR2: MNHNS and SASEGT. There are 19 residues in the CDR3. CDR3 in amino acids: CASSELIRSTVIAKNIQYF.

The chain couples TRBV20-1 to TRBJ2-4. This CDR3 contains 14 residues. The germline gives CDR1 DFQATT, CDR2 SNEGSKA (reference sequence). The CDR3 loop is CSAREGLTKNIQYF.

J is TRBJ2-7 and V is TRBV6-5; TCRdb's D gene call, TRBD2, goes unchecked for lack of DNA. The CDR3 runs 14 residues. Germline CDR1 is MNHEY and CDR2 is SVGAGI. CDR3: CASSYSGTSREQYF.

CDR3 residues: CASSLVPVYQETQYF. V is TRBV7-2 and J is TRBJ2-5; checking the TCRdb D call of TRBD1 is not possible without DNA. This CDR3 comprises 15 residues. Germline assignment: CDR1 SGHTA and CDR2 FQGNSA.

This rearrangement joins TRBV29-1 to TRBJ2-5; the TRBD1 assignment by TCRdb is unverifiable without DNA. The germline CDR1 and CDR2 sequences are SQVTM and ANQGSEA. This CDR3 is 13 amino acids long. The CDR3 here is CSVGRSAQETQYF.

The gene calls are TRBV24-1 and TRBJ2-5; without DNA, the TCRdb call of TRBD1 cannot be checked. The CDR3 loop spans 16 amino acids. Germline lookup yields CDR1 KGHDR and CDR2 SFDVKD. CDR3 amino acids: CATSDPGTGVGETQYF.

The rearrangement uses TRBV27 and TRBJ1-2; no DNA is available, so the TRBD1 call from TCRdb remains unchecked. CDR3 length: 17 amino acids. Germline CDR1 reads MNHEY; CDR2 reads SMNVEV (reference sequence). The CDR3 sequence: CASRGGRGTRANYGYTF.

J is TRBJ2-2 and V is TRBV20-1; TCRdb designates TRBD2, a call that cannot be tested without DNA. The CDR3 is 16 amino acids. CDR1 is DFQATT, CDR2 SNEGSKA, per germline (reference sequence). CDR3 loop: CSARGAGGLSTGELFF.

The genes are TRBV4-1 and TRBJ2-5; TCRdb selects TRBD1, and the lack of DNA leaves this call unchecked. The CDR3 consists of 15 residues. Germline CDR1 MGHRA, CDR2 YSYEKL. The CDR3 reads CASSRRPDVQETQYF.

The rearrangement joins TRBV12-3 or TRBV12-4 to TRBJ2-3; the D call from TCRdb, TRBD2, cannot be confirmed without DNA. The CDR3 covers 16 residues. This CDR3 is CASSLRGRGHTDTQYF.

V usage is TRBV6-6 and J usage is TRBJ2-3; TCRdb lists TRBD1, though no DNA is available to test this call. Looked up from germline, CDR1 is MNHNY and CDR2 is SVGAGI (reference sequence). The CDR3 extends over 11 amino acids. CDR3 loop: CATYDSPTQYF.

The rearrangement links TRBV4-1 to TRBJ2-2. Germline CDR1 is MGHRA and CDR2 is YSYEKL. This CDR3 has 14 residues. The CDR3 spells CASSQDVNTGELFF.

The chain is built from TRBV9 and TRBJ2-5; the TCRdb call, TRBD2, lacks DNA for checking. The length of the CDR3 is 17 residues. Germline V lookup: CDR1 SGDLS, CDR2 YYNGEE. Here the CDR3 reads CASSVGDSGGRRETQYF.

Here the CDR3 reads CASSYRSGVAYEQYF. This chain uses TRBV7-7 with TRBJ2-7; TCRdb's D call, TRBD1, is unchecked because there is no DNA. This CDR3 contains 15 residues. CDR1 is SSHAT and CDR2 is FNYEAQ in the germline V gene (reference sequence).

V usage is TRBV12-3 or TRBV12-4 and J usage is TRBJ2-2; the D gene TCRdb calls, TRBD1, cannot be checked with no DNA. The CDR3 contains 18 residues. CDR3 loop: CASSLNAGARGYTGELFF.

CDR3 protein: CATSGGHLGEQYF. The chain has TRBV24-1 and TRBJ2-7; TCRdb's D gene call, TRBD1, goes unchecked for lack of DNA. The CDR3 consists of 13 residues. Germline V gene data show CDR1 as KGHDR and CDR2 as SFDVKD.

This chain joins TRBV5-1 and TRBJ1-2; TCRdb proposes TRBD1, but this gene call is untestable without DNA. The CDR3 extends over 12 amino acids. Germline V gives CDR1 SGHRS, CDR2 YFSETQ. The CDR3 is CASSVRQGDYTF. Full variable domain (missing parts from reference TRBV5-1 and TRBJ1-2): KAGVTQTPRYLIKTRGQQVTLSCSPISGHRSVSWYQQTPGQGLQFLFEYFSETQRNKGNFPGRFSGRQFSNSRSEMNVSTLELGDSALYLCASSVRQGDYTFGSGTRLTVV.

The CDR3 reads CASSGLAGKSYNEQFF. The chain joins TRBV5-1 to TRBJ2-1; with no DNA, the TCRdb D assignment of TRBD2 cannot be verified. This CDR3 contains 16 residues. CDR1 and CDR2 from the germline V gene are SGHRS and YFSETQ. Using reference TRBV5-1 and TRBJ2-1 for the parts outside the CDR3, the full variable domain is KAGVTQTPRYLIKTRGQQVTLSCSPISGHRSVSWYQQTPGQGLQFLFEYFSETQRNKGNFPGRFSGRQFSNSRSEMNVSTLELGDSALYLCASSGLAGKSYNEQFFGPGTRLTVL.

V is TRBV27 and J is TRBJ2-7; the TCRdb D gene call, TRBD1, has no DNA to confirm it. The CDR3 has 15 residues. CDR1 is MNHEY, CDR2 SMNVEV, per germline (reference sequence). This CDR3 reads CASSPAGTLSKEQYF.

This sequence joins TRBV11-2 and TRBJ1-4; TCRdb gives TRBD1 as the D gene, but with no DNA this cannot be confirmed. The CDR3 is 13 amino acids. Germline V gene data show CDR1 as SGHAT and CDR2 as FQNNGV. CDR3 sequence: CASSMGGGEKLFF.

The chain couples TRBV29-1 to TRBJ1-1; TCRdb's assignment of TRBD1 cannot be checked, as there is no DNA. Germline CDR1 and CDR2: SQVTM and ANQGSEA. This CDR3 spans 15 amino acids. This chain's CDR3 is CSVAARGLGNTEAFF.

The V gene is TRBV7-8, the J gene TRBJ2-3; the TRBD2 assignment by TCRdb is unverifiable without DNA. Looked up from germline, CDR1 is SGHVS and CDR2 is FQNEAQ. This CDR3 spans 14 amino acids. This CDR3 reads CASSLRAFVETQYF.

The genes are TRBV7-2 and TRBJ2-3; TCRdb names TRBD2, which stays unverified in the absence of DNA. Germline V lookup: CDR1 SGHTA, CDR2 FQGNSA. This CDR3 has 17 amino acids. The CDR3 protein is CASSAQLAGGPGGTQYF.